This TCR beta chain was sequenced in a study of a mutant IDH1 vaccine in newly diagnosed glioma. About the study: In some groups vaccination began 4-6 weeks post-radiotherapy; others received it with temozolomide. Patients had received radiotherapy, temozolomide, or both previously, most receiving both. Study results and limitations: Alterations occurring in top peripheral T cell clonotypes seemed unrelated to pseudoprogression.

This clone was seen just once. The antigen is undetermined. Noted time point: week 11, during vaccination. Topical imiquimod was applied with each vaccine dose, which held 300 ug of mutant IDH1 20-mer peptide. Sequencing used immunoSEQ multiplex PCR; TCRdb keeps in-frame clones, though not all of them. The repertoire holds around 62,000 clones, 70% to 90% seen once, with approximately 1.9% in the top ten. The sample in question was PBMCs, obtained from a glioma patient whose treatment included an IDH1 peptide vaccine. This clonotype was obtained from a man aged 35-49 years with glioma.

In DNA, the CDR3 is TGTGCCAGCAGCTCCCTGCGCAAAGGTGTGCGGTTGGAGACCCAGTACTTC. Its protein product is CASSSLRKGVRLETQYF. The J gene is TRBJ2-5, the V gene TRBV5-4; D is unresolved. Germline V CDR1 and CDR2: SGHNT, YYREEE (reference sequence). The germline V and J ends were trimmed by 3 bases and 5 bases, with 23 bases remaining between them. This CDR3 contains 17 residues.